This record looks at one T cell receptor (beta chain) sequence and its context. As originally analysed: Reference gene primer amplification gave estimated nucleated cell counts. Using immunoSEQ multiplex PCR, the repertoire was profiled, and TCRdb retains in-frame clones only, with some absent. V, J and clone size were drawn from that table, and D and trimming were deduced from the DNA. Of about 230,000 clones in the sample, around four fifths were seen once. These data come from a study of blood T cell repertoires in COVID-19. The wider study: Spain, Italy and the United States supplied samples that represented acute and convalescent COVID-19. Nucleic acid was either cDNA or gDNA, and it came from T cells, B-cell-depleted T cells, or PBMCs.

The source is an older woman with active or convalescent COVID-19. The sample comprised peripheral blood.

The chain's CDR3 is CASSPGGIQETQYF. The CDR3, as DNA: TGTGCCAGCAGCCCAGGAGGGATCCAAGAGACCCAGTACTTC. This chain uses TRBV4-2 with TRBJ2-5; perhaps TRBD2 as D (6 bases). The CDR3 runs to 14 residues. Trimming shortened V by 4 bases and J by 1 base, and 10 bases separated the two germline ends. CDR1 is LGHNA, CDR2 YNFKEQ, per germline.